This TCR beta chain emerged from a study of blood T cell repertoires in COVID-19. The CDR3 runs to 15 residues. The germline V gene has CDR1 LGHNA and CDR2 YNFKEQ. V trimming: 0 bases; J trimming: 4 bases; junction bases outside the gene matches: 4. Method: immunoSEQ multiplex PCR; TCRdb's copy keeps in-frame clones and lacks some. The repertoire holds roughly 240,000 clones, about 88% seen once, with 3.5% to 4% in the top ten. The count of this clone is one. The genes are TRBV4-2 and TRBJ2-5; TRBD2 matches 8 bases. Sequenced material: peripheral blood. The TCR comes from a young man with active or convalescent COVID-19. The DNA for the CDR3 is TGTGCCAGCAGCCAAGATATCACTAGCGGAGAGACCCAGTACTTC. Translating it yields CASSQDITSGETQYF.